This T cell receptor beta chain originates from a study of technical replicates of blood from a handful of donors. Some clones are missing from TCRdb's copy, which holds only in-frame ones; the method was immunoSEQ multiplex PCR. Here the sample spans some 80,000 clones, just over 95% being singletons. CDR3 size: 14 residues. V was pared by 5 bases and J by 5 bases, with 4 bases of the junction left unmatched. CDR1 and CDR2 (germline): MNHEY, SMNVEV (reference sequence). This TCR was sampled from a human donor in good health. Sequences were obtained from T cells isolated from PBMCs. This chain connects TRBV27 to TRBJ2-5; the match to TRBD2 covers 11 bases. The CDR3 DNA reads as TGTGCCAGCAGTCGACTAGCGGGAAGGGAGACCCAGTACTTC. Translated, it gives CASSRLAGRETQYF.